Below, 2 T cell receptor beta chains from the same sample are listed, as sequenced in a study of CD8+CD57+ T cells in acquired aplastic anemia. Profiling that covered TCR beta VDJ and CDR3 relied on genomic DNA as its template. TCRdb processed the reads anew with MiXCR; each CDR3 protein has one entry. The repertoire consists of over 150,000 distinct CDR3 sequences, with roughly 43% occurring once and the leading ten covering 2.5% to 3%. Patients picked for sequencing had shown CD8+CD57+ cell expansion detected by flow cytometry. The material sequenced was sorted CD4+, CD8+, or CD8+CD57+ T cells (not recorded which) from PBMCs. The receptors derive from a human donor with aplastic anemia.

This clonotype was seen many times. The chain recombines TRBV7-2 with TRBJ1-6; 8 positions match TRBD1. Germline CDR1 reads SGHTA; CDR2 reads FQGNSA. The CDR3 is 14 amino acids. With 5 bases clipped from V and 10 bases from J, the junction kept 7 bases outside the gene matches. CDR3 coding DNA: TGTGCCAGCAGCGCAGGACAGGGAAACTCACCCCTCCACTTT. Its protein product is CASSAGQGNSPLHF.

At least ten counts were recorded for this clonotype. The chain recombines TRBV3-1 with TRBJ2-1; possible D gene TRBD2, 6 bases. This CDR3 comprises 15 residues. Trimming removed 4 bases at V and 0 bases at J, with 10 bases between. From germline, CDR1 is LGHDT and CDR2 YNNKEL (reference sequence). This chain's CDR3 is CASSPGGYSYNEQFF. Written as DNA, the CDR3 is TGTGCCAGCAGCCCCGGGGGTTACTCCTACAATGAGCAGTTCTTC.